The clone carrying this T cell receptor (beta chain) was picked up many times. Its antigen is as yet unknown. RNA transcripts gave rise to amplified TCR beta CDR3 regions. First-round RT-PCR of the TCR CDR3 relied on the HTBI primer set. TCRdb redid the calling of the multiplex PCR reads with MiXCR, one entry per CDR3 protein. The sample shows approximately 370,000 distinct CDR3 sequences, approximately 17% of them seen only once. This entry comes from a study of T cells in Graves' hyperthyroidism and ophthalmopathy. Findings of the study overall: From stable hyperthyroidism, ophthalmopathy was set apart by a 13 V-J model.

PBMCs came from 8.5 to 10 ml fresh peripheral blood. The V gene lost 7 bases and the J gene lost 7 bases, with 19 bases spanning the gap. The length of the CDR3 is 14 residues. Germline CDR1 and CDR2: LNHDA and SQIVND (reference sequence). The chain recombines TRBV19 with TRBJ2-5, with D perhaps matching TRBD2 (6 bases). This TCR derives from a woman in her 30s with Graves' hyperthyroidism that later progressed to Graves' ophthalmopathy. Sequences were obtained from blood. DNA of the CDR3: TGTGCCAGTACGAAGGGAGGCACCAAAGGGACCCAGTACTTC. Amino acid sequence: CASTKGGTKGTQYF.